This T cell receptor (beta chain) is drawn from a study of memory CD4+ T cells and cytomegalovirus serostatus. Study information: This sample comes from healthy Belgian adults, under 10 CMV seropositive, 24 seronegative. Study results and limitations: CMV serostatus prediction reached median AUC around 0.95, or 0.9 with US-trained model. Each of approximately 69 CMV-associated TCRbeta sequences occurred in one to five individuals.

The germline CDR1 and CDR2 sequences are SGDLS and YYNGEE. With 0 bases removed from V and 3 bases from J, the gap between germline ends came to 19 bases. CDR3 length: 18 residues. The assay was immunoSEQ multiplex PCR, and TCRdb's table has in-frame clones only and misses some. The sample lists under 50,000 clones; roughly 80% were seen once. This clone turned up a few times. Its antigen is not known. The sort gate was single viable CD3+CD4+CD8-CD45RO+ cells for memory CD4+ T cells. Sequencing used memory CD4+ T cells from blood. The source of this sequence is an adult in good health and CMV-seropositive. The chain recombines TRBV9 with TRBJ1-5; TRBD1 is a possible D gene (5 bases). As DNA, the CDR3 is TGTGCCAGCAGCGTAGTGGACCCACAGACAGTGACCAATCAGCCCCAGCATTTT. Its translation: CASSVVDPQTVTNQPQHF. Using reference TRBV9 and TRBJ1-5 for the parts outside the CDR3, the full variable domain is DSGVTQTPKHLITATGQRVTLRCSPRSGDLSVYWYQQSLDQGLQFLIQYYNGEERAKGNILERFSAQQFPDLHSELNLSSLELGDSALYFCASSVVDPQTVTNQPQHFGDGTRLSIL.